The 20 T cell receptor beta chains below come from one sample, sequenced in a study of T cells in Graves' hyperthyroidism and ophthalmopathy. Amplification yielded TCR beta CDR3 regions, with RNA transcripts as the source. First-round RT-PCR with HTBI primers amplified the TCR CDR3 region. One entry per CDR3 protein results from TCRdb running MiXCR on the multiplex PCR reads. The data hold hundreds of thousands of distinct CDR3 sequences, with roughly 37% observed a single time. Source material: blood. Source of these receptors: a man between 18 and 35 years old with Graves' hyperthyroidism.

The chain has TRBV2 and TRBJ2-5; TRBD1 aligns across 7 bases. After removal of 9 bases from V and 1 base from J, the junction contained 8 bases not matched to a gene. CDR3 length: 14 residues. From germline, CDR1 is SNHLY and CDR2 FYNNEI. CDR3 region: CASRTGTAQETQYF. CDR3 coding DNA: TGTGCCAGTAGAACCGGGACAGCCCAAGAGACCCAGTACTTC.

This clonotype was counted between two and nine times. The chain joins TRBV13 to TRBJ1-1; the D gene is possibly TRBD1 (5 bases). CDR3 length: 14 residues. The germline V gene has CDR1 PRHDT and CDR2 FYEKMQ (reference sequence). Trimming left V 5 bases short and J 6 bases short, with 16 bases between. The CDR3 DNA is TGTGCCAGCAGCCCCTGGGGGGACGACGCTGAAGCTTTCTTT. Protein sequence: CASSPWGDDAEAFF.

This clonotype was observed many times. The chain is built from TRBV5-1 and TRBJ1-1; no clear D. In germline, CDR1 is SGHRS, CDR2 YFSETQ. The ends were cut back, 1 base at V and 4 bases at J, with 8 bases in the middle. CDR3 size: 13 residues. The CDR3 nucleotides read TGCGCCAGCAGCTTGAGCCCAAGCACTGAAGCTTTCTTT. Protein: CASSLSPSTEAFF.

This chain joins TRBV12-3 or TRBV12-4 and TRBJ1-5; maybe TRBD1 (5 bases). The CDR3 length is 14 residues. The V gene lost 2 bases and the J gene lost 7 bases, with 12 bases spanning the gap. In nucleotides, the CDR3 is TGTGCCAGCAGTTTATGGGACGCCGGGCAGCCCCAGCATTTT. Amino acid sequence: CASSLWDAGQPQHF.

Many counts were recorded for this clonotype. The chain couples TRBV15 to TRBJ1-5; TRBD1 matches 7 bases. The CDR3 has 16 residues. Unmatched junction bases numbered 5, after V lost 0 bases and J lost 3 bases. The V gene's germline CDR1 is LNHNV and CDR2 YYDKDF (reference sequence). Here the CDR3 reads CATSRETGLINQPQHF. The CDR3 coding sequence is TGTGCCACCAGCAGAGAGACAGGGCTCATCAATCAGCCCCAGCATTTT.

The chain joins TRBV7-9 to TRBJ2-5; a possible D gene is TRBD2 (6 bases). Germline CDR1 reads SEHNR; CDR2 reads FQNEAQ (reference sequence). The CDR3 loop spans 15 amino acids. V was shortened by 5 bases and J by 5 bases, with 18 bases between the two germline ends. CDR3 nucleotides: TGTGCCAGCAGCCCAGGATTGGGGGGATGGGAGACCCAGTACTTC. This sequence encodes CASSPGLGGWETQYF. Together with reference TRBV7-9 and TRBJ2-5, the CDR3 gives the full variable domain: DTGVSQNPRHKITKRGQNVTFRCDPISEHNRLYWYRQTLGQGPEFLTYFQNEAQLEKSRLLSDRFSAERPKGSFSTLEIQRTEQGDSAMYLCASSPGLGGWETQYFGPGTRLLVL.

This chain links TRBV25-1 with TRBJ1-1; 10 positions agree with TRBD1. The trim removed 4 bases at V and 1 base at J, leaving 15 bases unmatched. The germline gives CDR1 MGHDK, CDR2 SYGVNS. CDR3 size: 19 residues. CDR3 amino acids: CASSAPGQGFKARNTEAFF. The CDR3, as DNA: TGTGCCAGCAGTGCCCCGGGACAGGGGTTCAAGGCTAGGAACACTGAAGCTTTCTTT.

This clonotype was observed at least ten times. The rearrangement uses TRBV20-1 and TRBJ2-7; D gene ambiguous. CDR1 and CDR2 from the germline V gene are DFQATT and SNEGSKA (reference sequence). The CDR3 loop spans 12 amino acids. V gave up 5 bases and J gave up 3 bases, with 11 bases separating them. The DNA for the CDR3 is TGCAGTGCTCTTTTCCCGGGCTACGAGCAGTACTTC. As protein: CSALFPGYEQYF.

CDR3 loop: CASSGGQAEETQYF. CDR3 sequence (DNA): TGTGCCAGCAGCGGGGGACAGGCTGAAGAGACCCAGTACTTC. This sequence joins TRBV9 and TRBJ2-5, with TRBD1 identical over 8 bases. Germline lookup yields CDR1 SGDLS and CDR2 YYNGEE. The ends lost 3 bases at V and 3 bases at J; junction bases unmatched: 4. This CDR3 region has 14 residues.

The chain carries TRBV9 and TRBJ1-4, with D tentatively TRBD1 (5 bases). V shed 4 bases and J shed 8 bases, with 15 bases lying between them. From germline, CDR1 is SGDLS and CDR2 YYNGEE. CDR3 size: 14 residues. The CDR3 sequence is CASSPGLEGEKLFF. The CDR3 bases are TGTGCCAGCAGCCCGGGACTAGAGGGGGAAAAACTGTTTTTT.

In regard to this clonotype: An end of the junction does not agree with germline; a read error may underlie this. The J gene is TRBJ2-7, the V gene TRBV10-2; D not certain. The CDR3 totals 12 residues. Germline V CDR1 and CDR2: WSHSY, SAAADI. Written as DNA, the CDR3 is TGCGCCAGCAGTGAGGGAATCAACGAGCAGTGCTTC. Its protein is CASSEGINEQCF.

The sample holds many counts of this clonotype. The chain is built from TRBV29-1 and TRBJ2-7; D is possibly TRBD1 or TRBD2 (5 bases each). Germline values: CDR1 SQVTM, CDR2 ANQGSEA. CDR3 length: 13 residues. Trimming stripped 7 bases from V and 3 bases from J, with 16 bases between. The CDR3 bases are TGCAGCGCTTGGGACCGAGGACTCTACGAGCAGTACTTC. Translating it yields CSAWDRGLYEQYF.

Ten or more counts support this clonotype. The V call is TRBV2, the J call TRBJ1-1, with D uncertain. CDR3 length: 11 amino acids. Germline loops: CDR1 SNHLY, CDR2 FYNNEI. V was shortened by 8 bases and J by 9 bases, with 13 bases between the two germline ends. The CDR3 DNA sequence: TGTGCCAGCCTCGGGGTCATCAAAGCTTTCTTT. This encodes CASLGVIKAFF. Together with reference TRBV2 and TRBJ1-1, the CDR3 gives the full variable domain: EPEVTQTPSHQVTQMGQEVILRCVPISNHLYFYWYRQILGQKVEFLVSFYNNEISEKSEIFDDQFSVERPDGSNFTLKIRSTKLEDSAMYFCASLGVIKAFFGQGTRLTVV.

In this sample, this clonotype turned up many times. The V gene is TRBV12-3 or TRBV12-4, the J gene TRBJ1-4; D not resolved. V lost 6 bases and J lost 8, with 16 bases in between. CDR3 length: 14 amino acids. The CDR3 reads CASSQTRDSEKLFF. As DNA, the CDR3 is TGTGCCAGCAGCCAGACGCGAGACTCAGAAAAACTGTTTTTT.

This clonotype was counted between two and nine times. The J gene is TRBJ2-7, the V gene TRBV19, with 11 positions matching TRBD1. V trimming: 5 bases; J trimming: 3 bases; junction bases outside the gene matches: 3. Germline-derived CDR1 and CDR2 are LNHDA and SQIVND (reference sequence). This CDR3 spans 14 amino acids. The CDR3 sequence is CASSGTGGGYEQYF. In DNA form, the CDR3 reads TGTGCCAGTAGTGGGACAGGGGGTGGCTACGAGCAGTACTTC.

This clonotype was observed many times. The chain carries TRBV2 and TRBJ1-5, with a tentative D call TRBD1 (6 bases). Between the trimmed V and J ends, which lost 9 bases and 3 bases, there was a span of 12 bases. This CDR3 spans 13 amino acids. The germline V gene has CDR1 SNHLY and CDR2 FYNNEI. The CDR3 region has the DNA TGTGCCAGGGGGGGACACACCAATCAGCCCCAGCATTTT. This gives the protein CARGGHTNQPQHF.

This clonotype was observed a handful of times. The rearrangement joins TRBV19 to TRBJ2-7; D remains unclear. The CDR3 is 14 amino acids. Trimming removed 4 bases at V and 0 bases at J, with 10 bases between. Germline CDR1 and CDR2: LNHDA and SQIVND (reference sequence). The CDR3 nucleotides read TGTGCCAGTAGTAGGCCGGGCCGCTCCTACGAGCAGTACTTC. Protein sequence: CASSRPGRSYEQYF.

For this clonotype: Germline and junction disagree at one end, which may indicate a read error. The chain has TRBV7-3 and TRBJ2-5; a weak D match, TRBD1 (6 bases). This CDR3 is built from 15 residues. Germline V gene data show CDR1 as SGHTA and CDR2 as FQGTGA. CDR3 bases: TGTGCCAGTAGCTCCGAGGGGGTTTCCTGGGAGACCCAGTACTTC. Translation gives CASSSEGVSWETQYF.

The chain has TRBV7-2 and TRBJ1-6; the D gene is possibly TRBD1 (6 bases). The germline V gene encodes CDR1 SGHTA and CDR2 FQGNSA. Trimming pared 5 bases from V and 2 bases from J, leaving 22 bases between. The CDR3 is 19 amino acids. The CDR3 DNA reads TGTGCCAGCAGCCCTGCGGGGGGCAATGGGGGCGCCTATAATTCACCCCTCCACTTT. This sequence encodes CASSPAGGNGGAYNSPLHF.

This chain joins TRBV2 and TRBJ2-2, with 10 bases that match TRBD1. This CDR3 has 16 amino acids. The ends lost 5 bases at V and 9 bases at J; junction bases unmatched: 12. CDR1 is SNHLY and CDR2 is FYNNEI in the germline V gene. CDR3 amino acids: CASSLLRTGGVRELFF. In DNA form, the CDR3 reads TGTGCCAGCAGTTTACTGCGGACAGGGGGTGTCCGGGAGCTGTTTTTT. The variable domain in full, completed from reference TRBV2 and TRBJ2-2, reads EPEVTQTPSHQVTQMGQEVILRCVPISNHLYFYWYRQILGQKVEFLVSFYNNEISEKSEIFDDQFSVERPDGSNFTLKIRSTKLEDSAMYFCASSLLRTGGVRELFFGEGSRLTVL.